The rows below give T cell receptor beta chains drawn from one sample of a study of T cell responses to AZD1222 COVID-19 vaccine. The repertoire was sequenced with immunoSEQ multiplex PCR; TCRdb's copy has only in-frame clones and lacks some. The table lists nearly 90,000 clones, approximately 89% of them singletons. The specimen was peripheral blood, collected 28 days after the second AZD1222 dose. Receptors originate from an adult who received the AZD1222 COVID-19 vaccine. CDR3s include the opening cysteine and the closing phenylalanine or tryptophan.

v_gene: TRBV10-1; j_gene: TRBJ1-2; len: 13; CDR3aa: CASSDGTAYGYTF
v_gene: TRBV5-4; j_gene: TRBJ1-1; len: 14; CDR3aa: CASSRSDRVTEAFF
v_gene: TRBV27; j_gene: TRBJ1-6; len: 15; CDR3aa: CASRTASSYNSPLHF
v_gene: TRBV10-3; j_gene: TRBJ1-4; len: 17; CDR3aa: CAISEFPTGIANEKLFF
v_gene: TRBV9; j_gene: TRBJ2-2; len: 16; CDR3aa: CASSRLAGGPPGELFF
v_gene: TRBV4-3; j_gene: TRBJ1-4; len: 18; CDR3aa: CASSQLPGQGAIGEKLFF
v_gene: TRBV30; j_gene: TRBJ2-6; len: 15; CDR3aa: CAHTPDGSGANVLTF
v_gene: TRBV5-6; j_gene: TRBJ1-1; len: 15; CDR3aa: CASRIDRTFGTEAFF
v_gene: TRBV5-1; j_gene: TRBJ2-1; len: 14; CDR3aa: CASKGLAGVNEQFF
v_gene: TRBV7-3; j_gene: TRBJ1-1; len: 12; CDR3aa: CASSLGGGEAFF
v_gene: TRBV6-5; j_gene: TRBJ2-2; len: 12; CDR3aa: CASGLFTGELFF
v_gene: TRBV18; j_gene: TRBJ1-6; len: 14; CDR3aa: CASSPANTGSPLHF
v_gene: TRBV15; j_gene: TRBJ1-4; len: 15; CDR3aa: CATSRRFSTNEKLFF
v_gene: TRBV7-9; j_gene: TRBJ1-1; len: 16; CDR3aa: CASSLRGDRGHTEAFF
v_gene: TRBV7-3; j_gene: TRBJ2-3; len: 14; CDR3aa: CASSSGPPTDTQYF
v_gene: TRBV7-9; j_gene: TRBJ2-3; len: 14; CDR3aa: CASSSSGVSDTQYF
v_gene: TRBV11-2; j_gene: TRBJ1-1; len: 12; CDR3aa: CASSLAVSEAFF
v_gene: TRBV2; j_gene: TRBJ1-5; len: 17; CDR3aa: CASRAPGTDYSNQPQHF
v_gene: TRBV12-3/TRBV12-4; j_gene: TRBJ1-2; len: 13; CDR3aa: CASSLDGAYGYTF
v_gene: TRBV5-1; j_gene: TRBJ2-7; len: 14; CDR3aa: CASSLAGARFEQYF
v_gene: TRBV6-5; j_gene: TRBJ1-2; len: 13; CDR3aa: CASSYTENYGYTF
v_gene: TRBV11-2; j_gene: TRBJ1-1; len: 14; CDR3aa: CASSLAPGVREAFF
v_gene: TRBV12-3/TRBV12-4; j_gene: TRBJ2-3; len: 13; CDR3aa: CASSRMSTDTQYF
v_gene: TRBV14; j_gene: TRBJ2-1; len: 13; CDR3aa: CASTWQGYNEQFF
v_gene: TRBV9; j_gene: TRBJ2-3; len: 14; CDR3aa: CASSPMGTTDTQYF
v_gene: TRBV30; j_gene: TRBJ1-5; len: 15; CDR3aa: CAWKLTGEVGQPQHF
v_gene: TRBV11-3; j_gene: TRBJ2-6; len: 17; CDR3aa: CASSLGGFKSGANVLTF
v_gene: TRBV7-2; j_gene: TRBJ1-2; len: 15; CDR3aa: CASSRRGSISYGYTF
v_gene: TRBV7-9; j_gene: TRBJ1-1; len: 16; CDR3aa: CASSHRQGRKDTEAFF